This is a list of T cell receptor beta chains from one sample in a study of graft-versus-host responses after intestinal transplantation. The assay was immunoSEQ multiplex PCR, and TCRdb's table has in-frame clones only and misses some. In the table there are approximately 13,000 clones, just over 35% of which are singletons. Sequenced here: alloreactive CD8+ T cells from a mixed lymphocyte reaction culture, sampled before intestinal transplant. The receptors stem from a human patient who received an intestinal transplant. The CDR3 runs from the conserved cysteine through the conserved F or W. The order of the fields is V gene, J gene, CDR3 length, D gene, clone size, CDR3 DNA, CDR3 protein. D genes are given only for firm matches. Size is omitted from some rows. Given values are once, few, many or a class for expanded clones.

TRBV4-1	TRBJ1-1	14	TRBD1	NA	TGCGCCAGCAGCCAGGGACAGTCCAACACTGAAGCTTTCTTT	CASSQGQSNTEAFF
TRBV6-5	TRBJ1-6	15	NA	NA	TGTGCCAGCAGTCCAGAGGGAGGAAGCAATTCACCCCTCCACTTT	CASSPEGGSNSPLHF
TRBV9	TRBJ2-1	19	TRBD2	NA	TGTGCCAGCAGCGTAGGAGGAGGACTAGCGGGGGGGCTCTACAATGAGCAGTTCTTC	CASSVGGGLAGGLYNEQFF
TRBV7-6	TRBJ2-7	13	NA	NA	TGTGCCAGCAGCTTACGCTGGGGGAGCGAGCAGTACTTC	CASSLRWGSEQYF
TRBV6-5	TRBJ1-6	15	TRBD1	few	TGTGCCAGCAGTCCCGGGACAGGGGCTAATTCACCCCTCCACTTT	CASSPGTGANSPLHF
TRBV9	TRBJ2-3	15	NA	NA	TGTGCCAGCAGCGCAGACAGTGGGGACACAGATACGCAGTATTTT	CASSADSGDTDTQYF
TRBV29-1	TRBJ1-1	12	NA	few	TGCAGCGCGCGCCAGCGAAACACTGAAGCTTTCTTT	CSARQRNTEAFF
TRBV5-6	TRBJ2-7	12	NA	few	TGTGCCAGCAGCTTGGGAGGGGCCGAGCAGTACTTC	CASSLGGAEQYF
TRBV27	TRBJ2-1	14	NA	NA	TGTGCCAGCATGCCGGCACCACGCTACGATGAGCAGTTCTTC	CASMPAPRYDEQFF
TRBV29-1	TRBJ1-5	12	NA	few	TGCAGCGTTGCGGTCAGGGGTCAGCCCCAGCATTTT	CSVAVRGQPQHF
TRBV4-1	TRBJ2-5	14	TRBD1	few	TGCGCCAGCAGCCAGGTGGGACAGGGCGAGACCCAGTACTTC	CASSQVGQGETQYF
TRBV28	TRBJ1-5	14	NA	NA	TGTGCCAGCAGGGGGATTTATAGCAATCAGCCCCAGCATTTT	CASRGIYSNQPQHF
TRBV6-5	TRBJ2-7	13	NA	NA	TGTGCCAGCAGACACCGCCGGGACTACGAGCAGTACTTC	CASRHRRDYEQYF
TRBV14	TRBJ2-3	15	NA	NA	TGTGCCAGCAGCCAAGGCACCGCTAGCACAGATACGCAGTATTTT	CASSQGTASTDTQYF
TRBV11-1	TRBJ2-5	15	NA	NA	TGTGCCAGCAGCTTATGGGGGGCCCCCGAGGAGACCCAGTACTTC	CASSLWGAPEETQYF
TRBV28	TRBJ2-7	12	NA	few	TGTGCCAGCAGGAGGGGGAGAGACGAGCAGTACTTC	CASRRGRDEQYF
TRBV7-2	TRBJ2-1	16	NA	NA	TGTGCCAGCAGCAGCCCCGACTCCGGCTGGGGCAATGAGCAGTTCTTC	CASSSPDSGWGNEQFF
TRBV6-1	TRBJ1-2	15	NA	NA	TGTGCCAGCAGTGAAGATCCAGGGATCAACTATGGCTACACCTTC	CASSEDPGINYGYTF
TRBV11-1	TRBJ2-2	15	NA	medium-sized	TGTGCCAGCAGCCAGACAGCCGCGAACACCGGGGAGCTGTTTTTT	CASSQTAANTGELFF
TRBV27	TRBJ2-2	13	NA	few	TGTGCCAGCAGTCCACAGAACACCGGGGAGCTGTTTTTT	CASSPQNTGELFF
TRBV7-6	TRBJ2-3	15	TRBD1	NA	TGTGCCAGCAGCGGAACAGGGGCCCTCACAGATACGCAGTATTTT	CASSGTGALTDTQYF
TRBV27	TRBJ2-1	15	TRBD1	NA	TGTGCCAGCAGTCCCGGGACAGGGGGGGTCAATGAGCAGTTCTTC	CASSPGTGGVNEQFF
TRBV7-8	TRBJ2-1	19	TRBD2	few	TGTGCCAGCAGCTTTCCGTGGACTAGCGGGGGGTCTTCCTACAATGAGCAGTTCTTC	CASSFPWTSGGSSYNEQFF
TRBV29-1	TRBJ2-5	13	NA	few	TGCAGCGTTGAAGCGGACTACAAAGAGACCCAGTACTTC	CSVEADYKETQYF
TRBV19	TRBJ2-1	17	NA	few	TGTGCCAGTAGTCCCTGGGGAGCCCATAATCCCTACAATGAGCAGTTCTTC	CASSPWGAHNPYNEQFF
TRBV29-1	TRBJ2-7	12	NA	few	TGCAGCGTTGAGTATCCCCGGGGTGAGCAGTACTTC	CSVEYPRGEQYF
TRBV7-2	TRBJ1-5	15	NA	NA	TGTGCCAGCAGCTCCCTTCCAAATAGCAATCAGCCCCAGCATTTT	CASSSLPNSNQPQHF
TRBV7-6	TRBJ2-1	13	NA	NA	TGTGCCAGCAGCCCCGGGGTTTACAATGAGCAGTTCTTC	CASSPGVYNEQFF
TRBV10-3	TRBJ1-2	18	NA	NA	TGTGCCATCAGTGAGTCTTCGGGAGGTCCCAACGGAGACTATGGCTACACCTTC	CAISESSGGPNGDYGYTF
TRBV6-1	TRBJ2-2	17	NA	NA	TGTGCCAGCAGTGAATTACCCGGGACAATCATAGCCGGGGAGCTGTTTTTT	CASSELPGTIIAGELFF
TRBV7-2	TRBJ1-6	17	TRBD1	few	TGTGCCAGCAGCTTAGAGGGCAGGGGGCAGATTAATTCACCCCTCCACTTT	CASSLEGRGQINSPLHF
TRBV9	TRBJ2-3	14	NA	NA	TGTGCCAGCAGCGTAGACGGTCGCACAGATACGCAGTATTTT	CASSVDGRTDTQYF
TRBV5-1	TRBJ2-7	16	TRBD2	few	TGCGCCAGCAGCTTGGAGTCCCTAGCGGGGTTTTACGAGCAGTACTTC	CASSLESLAGFYEQYF
TRBV27	TRBJ2-3	15	NA	few	TGTGCCAGCAGTCCCTTCAGCGTTCTCACAGATACGCAGTATTTT	CASSPFSVLTDTQYF
TRBV5-5	TRBJ2-7	14	NA	few	TGTGCCAGCAGCCCCGGATGGGGTCCCTACGAGCAGTACTTC	CASSPGWGPYEQYF
TRBV7-9	TRBJ1-4	16	TRBD1	few	TGTGCCAGCAGCTTAGCCGGGAGGACAGGCAATGAAAAACTGTTTTTT	CASSLAGRTGNEKLFF
TRBV29-1	TRBJ2-1	14	NA	NA	TGCAGCGTAGGGGTCTCTCAGATTTACAATGAGCAGTTCTTC	CSVGVSQIYNEQFF
TRBV6-1	TRBJ2-5	15	NA	NA	TGTGCCAGCAGGCCCGGGACATCCTTAGGGGAGACCCAGTACTTC	CASRPGTSLGETQYF
TRBV29-1	TRBJ1-1	12	NA	NA	TGCAGCGTTGACCCGCTGGGGACTGAAGCTTTCTTT	CSVDPLGTEAFF
TRBV27	TRBJ2-2	16	TRBD2	few	TGTGCCAGCAGTTCTAGCGGGGGGGGGTACACCGGGGAGCTGTTTTTT	CASSSSGGGYTGELFF
TRBV2	TRBJ2-1	16	TRBD2	medium-sized	TGTGCCAGCATACTAACCGCGGCTAGCGGTTACAATGAGCAGTTCTTC	CASILTAASGYNEQFF
TRBV27	TRBJ2-1	14	TRBD1	NA	TGTGCCAGCAGTTTCGGTCAGGGGGCCATTGAGCAGTTCTTC	CASSFGQGAIEQFF
TRBV19	TRBJ2-5	16	NA	few	TGTGCCAGTAGCTATTATATCGGTACGGCACAAGAGACCCAGTACTTC	CASSYYIGTAQETQYF
TRBV6-1	TRBJ2-7	14	TRBD2	NA	TGTGCCAGCAGTTATGCTAGCGGGGAAGGCGAGCAGTACTTC	CASSYASGEGEQYF
TRBV7-8	TRBJ2-3	14	NA	NA	TGTGCCAGCAGCGCCGGGACCACCACAGATACGCAGTATTTT	CASSAGTTTDTQYF